Sequencing of this TCR beta chain was carried out in a study of OX40 agonist ivuxolimab in advanced cancers. Study context: From 23 to 79 years was the age range, with a mean of roughly 59 years, and nearly 85% were male. 30% to 40% of patients had received prior checkpoint inhibitor therapy.

This clone has more than one count but fewer than ten. Sequenced by immunoSEQ multiplex PCR; TCRdb stores in-frame clones only, minus some. The data show roughly 76,000 clones, with more than 65% seen just once and about 1% held by the top ten. No patient had autoimmune disease or received systemic immunosuppression. The trim removed 7 bases at V and 1 base at J, leaving 6 bases unmatched. The CDR3 has 15 amino acids. The germline V gene has CDR1 SGHTA and CDR2 FQGNSA. The source of this sequence is an adult with an advanced solid tumor such as melanoma, head and neck, liver or kidney cancer. The chain employs TRBV7-2 and TRBJ2-3, with TRBD2 matching over 9 bases. Sample: CD4+ or CD8+ T cells sorted from blood, taken in a trial of the OX40 agonist ivuxolimab. The CDR3 region is CASTLAGWGTDTQYF. The CDR3 coding sequence is TGTGCCAGCACTCTAGCGGGGTGGGGCACAGATACGCAGTATTTT.